This TCR beta chain is from a study of T cells in Graves' hyperthyroidism and ophthalmopathy (dated by TCRdb to between 2019 and 2020). The study in broad terms: Peripheral blood samples were taken at the time of initial diagnosis, prior to any treatment. A discovery cohort of about a hundred patients, roughly 40 with Graves' ophthalmopathy and under 60 with stable Graves' hyperthyroidism, was used to find distinguishing TCR V-J signatures. Prospective prediction of ophthalmopathy was tested in an independent validation cohort consisting of 18 to 20 hyperthyroidism patients and over 15 patients who later progressed to ophthalmopathy. For training and testing, the 100 or so patients in the discovery cohort were randomly divided in a 7:3 ratio. In addition, the study compared T-cell repertoires in thyroid tissue and in blood from 6 or 7 Graves' hyperthyroidism patients. Following sampling, methimazole starting at 30 mg daily was given to hyperthyroidism patients, and high-dose intravenous methylprednisolone was given to ophthalmopathy patients. The paper reports TCR Vbeta CDR3 sequencing of over 120 peripheral blood samples: under 45 ophthalmopathy, fewer than 85 hyperthyroidism and around 17 progressor patients.

The TCR beta CDR3 regions were amplified from the RNA transcripts. For the first round of RT-PCR on the TCR CDR3, the HTBI primer set was used together with the Qiagen OneStep RT-PCR kit. The libraries were constructed in a second round of multiplex PCR and then size-selected and purified. Sequencing of the libraries was done on an Illumina HiSeq2000 using paired-end 100 bp reads. Per the authors' processing: SOAPnuke was used to process the raw data, removing reads that contained adapters or uncalled bases, had a mean Phred below 15, or lacked an exact match to the constant primer or identifier. High-quality paired reads were merged with COPE v1.2.5, and unique nucleotide sequences were defined as clonotypes. MiTCR v1.1 was used to align the clonotypes against IMGT TRBV, TRBD and TRBJ reference segments. The analysis was restricted to V-J combinations with a frequency above 0.0001, which together covered approximately 99% of the repertoires. The TCS score was defined as F50 (clonal expansion) divided by E x V (chaos), with BLOSUM62-based TCRdist calculated between CDR3 peptides within each V-J. Welch's t-statistics and random forest reduced several hundred V-J features to roughly 13, which were used in a naive Bayes classifier (R e1071). The raw public data were reprocessed by TCRdb itself: fastp quality trimming at Q25, MiXCR clonotype calling, in-frame beta chains only. Each entry is one CDR3 protein sequence, shown with its most common DNA and genes. TCRdb, not the original authors, processed these V and J calls. In this sample the table shows under 550,000 distinct CDR3 sequences, about 20% of which occur a single time. The ten largest account for approximately 50% of the sample.

Here is what the overall study found, with its caveats: In validation, the model predicted progression to ophthalmopathy with 60% to 71% sensitivity and less than 80% specificity, a median of 6.5 months before onset. Most expanded thyroid clonotypes (frequency above 0.001) were also detected in blood, a finding suggesting that blood repertoires may reflect thyroid immune responses. Sample size was not statistically predetermined, and blinding of investigators to group allocation was not performed. Ophthalmopathy was separated from stable hyperthyroidism by a 13 V-J signature model, with 85% to 90% sensitivity and roughly 84% specificity obtained in cross-validation and 80%/75% obtained in testing.

In the ophthalmopathy patients, disease was moderately to severely active, with a Clinical Activity Score of 3 or more, a NOSPECS grade of 4 or more, and a duration of less than 3 months. The study excluded patients with uncontrolled infections, other autoimmune diseases, pregnancy or lactation. Diagnoses relied on clinical symptoms, serum thyroxine and TRAb, thyroid ultrasound and orbital computed tomography. Ficoll-Paque density gradient centrifugation was used to isolate PBMCs from approximately 10 ml of fresh peripheral blood. Trizol reagent was used to extract total RNA, and RNA quality was then checked on an Agilent 2100 Bioanalyzer. With respect to this clonotype: It has no known antigen specificity. Base qualities were left out, and no much larger clone turns up one base away.

V lost 7 bases and J lost 11 bases; the stretch between them is 20 bases long. The CDR3 runs 13 residues from the cysteine to the phenylalanine. The entry retains the CDR3 DNA only, 39 bases that are in frame from base 1. For CDR1 and CDR2, the germline V gene lists MDHEN and SYDVKM. This clonotype was sampled from a man aged 35 to 55 with Graves' ophthalmopathy. Recombination linked TRBV28 to TRBJ1-1, with the D gene not clear enough to name. The sequencing sample was made of blood. The nucleotide sequence is given as TGTGCCAGCACCCAAACCCCCCTCGAATCCGCTTTCTTT. Its protein reads: CASTQTPLESAFF.